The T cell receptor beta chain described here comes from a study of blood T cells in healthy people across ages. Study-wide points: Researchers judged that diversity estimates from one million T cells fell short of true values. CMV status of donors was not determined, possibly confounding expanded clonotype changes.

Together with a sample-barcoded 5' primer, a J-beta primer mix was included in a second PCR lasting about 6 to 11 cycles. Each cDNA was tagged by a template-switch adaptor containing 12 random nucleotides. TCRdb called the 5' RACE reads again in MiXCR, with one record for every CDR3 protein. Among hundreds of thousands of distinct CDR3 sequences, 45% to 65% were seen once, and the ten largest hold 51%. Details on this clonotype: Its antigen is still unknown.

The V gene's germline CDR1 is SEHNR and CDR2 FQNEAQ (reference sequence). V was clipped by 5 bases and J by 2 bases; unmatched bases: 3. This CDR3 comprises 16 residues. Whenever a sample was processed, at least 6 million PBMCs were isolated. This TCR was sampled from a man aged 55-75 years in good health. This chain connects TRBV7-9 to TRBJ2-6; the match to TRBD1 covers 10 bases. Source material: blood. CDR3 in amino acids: CASSPGTGAGANVLTF. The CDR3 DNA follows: TGTGCCAGCAGCCCTGGGACAGGGGCTGGGGCCAACGTCCTGACTTTC.